This T cell receptor beta chain was found in a study of chemoradiotherapy in HPV16-positive cancers (dated by TCRdb to the early 2020s). About the full investigation: Functional T-cell assays on cells from a couple of HPV16-positive patients defined candidate HPV-specific T-cell clones and common TCR motifs. TCR repertoires from roughly 87 patients with HPV-related cancers were then used to track the candidate HPV-specific TCRs and motifs. The study asked whether T-cell immunity to the HPV oncoproteins E6 and E7 changes during chemoradiotherapy and whether this immunity affects survival. The paper's findings and limits, for the study overall: Only two HPV16-positive patients were used to derive the functional definition of HPV-specific T cells, and the survival association was reported for HPV16-positive patients. Expansion of candidate HPV-specific clones and E7-related TCR motifs was observed in the tumor microenvironment during treatment, whereas no such expansion was observed for non-HPV-specific T cells. In HPV16-positive patients, expansion of HPV-responsive T cells during chemoradiotherapy was associated with improved recurrence-free survival.

The CDR3 spans 11 residues, from the cysteine through the phenylalanine. CDR3 DNA is the only sequence kept; it has 33 bases, read in frame from the first base. The CDR1 and CDR2 encoded by the germline V gene (reference sequence) are GTSNPN and SVGIG. V is reduced by 3 bases and J by 13 bases, leaving a spacing of 10 bases between them. The receptor library was made with the immunoSEQ multiplex PCR assay. TCRdb provides this immuneACCESS table in a form limited to in-frame rearrangements. Some clones are lacking; in checked studies, under half of them reflect an unresolved V gene, and why the rest are absent is not known. The sample table shows approximately 15,000 clones, and about three quarters are seen once. The ten top clones hold more than 9.5% of the sample. Comments on this clone: The antigen it binds to is not known. Qualities for individual bases were not recorded, and no much larger clone is one base off.

Because repertoires were sampled repeatedly during chemoradiotherapy, clonal expansion in the tumor microenvironment could be followed. The rearrangement joined TRBV30 to TRBJ1-6; the best D guess is TRBD1, with 5 bases matching. The sequence was obtained from a human donor with HPV-associated anogenital cancer. This sample was taken from a patient who underwent chemoradiotherapy. The CDR3 loop reads CAWSQGGPLHF. The DNA is TGTGCCTGGAGCCAGGGAGGCCCCCTCCACTTT. Here the CDR3 is joined to the reference TRBV30 and TRBJ1-6 genes, and the full variable domain is: SQTIHQWPATLVQPVGSPLSLECTVEGTSNPNLYWYRQAAGRGLQLLFYSVGIGQISSEVPQNLSASRPQDRQFILSSKKLLLSDSGFYLCAWSQGGPLHFGNGTRLTVT.